This T cell receptor (beta chain) was retrieved from a study of multiple sclerosis patients with progressive multifocal leukoencephalopathy. The wider study: Multiple sclerosis patients on natalizumab who never developed PML served as longitudinally sampled controls.

Specified time point: before natalizumab initiation. Whole-study results and caveats: Whether JC virus or general immunocompromise explains the findings remained unclear.

Each PCR contained spiked synthetic TR CDR3 controls spanning every V-J pairing. Only in-frame clones appear in the TCRdb table, and some are missing; sequencing was by immunoSEQ multiplex PCR. The data contain approximately 27,000 clones, more than 75% of them seen just once; the ten biggest clones take up about 1.1%. The CDR3 has 15 residues. CDR1 SGHDT and CDR2 YYEEEE come from the germline V gene. The V end lost 1 base, the J end lost 3 bases, and 11 bases lay between the germline ends. Remarks on this clone: What it recognizes is unknown.

The chain joins TRBV5-6 to TRBJ1-5; D is unclear. The TCR originated in a human donor with multiple sclerosis. Sequencing was carried out using PBMCs. CDR3 bases: TGTGCCAGCAGCTTGTCTGGATCTTTCAATCAGCCCCAGCATTTT. Translated: CASSLSGSFNQPQHF.